The 28 T cell receptor beta chains given below trace back to one sample, sequenced in a study of molecular identifiers for immune sequencing clone quantification. MiXCR was run by TCRdb on the PCR reads, yielding one entry per CDR3 protein. This sample carries 70,000 to 90,000 distinct CDR3 sequences, around 23% of them seen once, and the ten largest clones take approximately 0.99%. The material sequenced was naive CD8+ T cells from blood, with Jurkat cell RNA spiked in. Subset in this sample: FACS-sorted CD8+CD4-CCR7+CD45RA+ naive T cells. The receptors come from a human donor in good health. Some libraries in this study had Jurkat cell RNA spiked in.

In this sample, this clonotype turned up a few times. CDR3 region: CASIDPGGGEKLFF. The DNA for the CDR3 is TGTGCCAGTATTGATCCAGGGGGCGGTGAAAAACTGTTTTTT. The chain joins TRBV19 to TRBJ1-4, with 8 bases identical to TRBD1. The V gene's germline CDR1 is LNHDA and CDR2 SQIVND (reference sequence). The CDR3 totals 14 residues. Unmatched junction bases numbered 8, after V lost 7 bases and J lost 7 bases. Full variable domain (outside the CDR3, taken from reference TRBV19 and TRBJ1-4): DGGITQSPKYLFRKEGQNVTLSCEQNLNHDAMYWYRQDPGQGLRLIYYSQIVNDFQKGDIAEGYSVSREKKESFPLTVTSAQKNPTAFYLCASIDPGGGEKLFFGSGTQLSVL.

The genes are TRBV20-1 and TRBJ2-7, with TRBD2 matching 10 bases. The CDR3 spans 15 residues. V was clipped by 1 base and J by 2 bases; unmatched bases: 5. Germline V gives CDR1 DFQATT, CDR2 SNEGSKA (reference sequence). The CDR3 DNA sequence: TGCAGTGCTAGAGTACTAGCGGGACAGGCCTACGAGCAGTACTTC. Protein product: CSARVLAGQAYEQYF.

For this clonotype: One end of the junction varies from germline; a read error may be responsible. V usage is TRBV2 and J usage is TRBJ1-1; D is unresolved. The CDR3 covers 13 residues. Germline V gene lookup returns CDR1 SNHLY and CDR2 FYNNEI. This CDR3 is CASSDLMNTKAFF. CDR3 DNA: TGTGCCAGCAGTGATTTGATGAACACTAAAGCTTTCTTT.

The gene calls are TRBV11-2 and TRBJ2-3; D perhaps matches TRBD1 (5 bases). The CDR3 contains 14 residues. Germline V CDR1 and CDR2: SGHAT, FQNNGV. V lost 1 base, J lost 3 bases, and 8 bases lay in between. The CDR3 DNA sequence: TGTGCCAGCAGCTTAGTACAGGCTACAGATACGCAGTATTTT. Translated: CASSLVQATDTQYF.

There are many counts of this clonotype. The rearrangement links TRBV7-9 to TRBJ2-1; TRBD1 matches at 9 bases. J was trimmed by 4 bases and V by 5 bases; bases with no gene match: 12. Germline CDR1 is SEHNR and CDR2 is FQNEAQ (reference sequence). This CDR3 has 17 residues. The CDR3 is CASSPPGAGTGYNEQFF. For the CDR3, the DNA is TGTGCCAGCAGCCCCCCCGGCGCCGGGACAGGGTACAATGAGCAGTTCTTC. The full variable domain, completed using reference TRBV7-9 and TRBJ2-1, is DTGVSQNPRHKITKRGQNVTFRCDPISEHNRLYWYRQTLGQGPEFLTYFQNEAQLEKSRLLSDRFSAERPKGSFSTLEIQRTEQGDSAMYLCASSPPGAGTGYNEQFFGPGTRLTVL.

This clonotype has a handful of counts. The V call is TRBV6-2 or TRBV6-3, the J call TRBJ2-7, with D maybe TRBD2 (5 bases). Between the trimmed V and J ends, which lost 5 bases and 2 bases, there was a span of 10 bases. From germline, CDR1 is MNHEY and CDR2 SVGEGT. This CDR3 region has 13 residues. The DNA of the CDR3 is TGTGCCAGCAGTGTCGCCGGGGCCTACGAGCAGTACTTC. Encoded protein: CASSVAGAYEQYF.

The count of this clonotype is one. A read error may explain this, as a much larger clone is one base away. This chain connects TRBV10-3 to TRBJ1-4, with unresolved D. The length of the CDR3 is 16 residues. The germline V gene has CDR1 ENHRY and CDR2 SYGVKD. CDR3: CVISDSQRGSNEKLFF. CDR3 bases: TGTGTCATCAGTGATTCTCAGAGAGGGAGTAATGAAAAACTGTTTTTT.

This clonotype was found many times. This sequence joins TRBV7-9 and TRBJ2-5; D perhaps matches TRBD1 (5 bases). The germline V gene has CDR1 SEHNR and CDR2 FQNEAQ (reference sequence). The CDR3 spans 14 residues. V dropped 5 bases and J dropped 1 base, with 11 bases sitting between them. The CDR3 nucleotides read TGTGCCAGCAGCCCACAGGAATTCCAAGAGACCCAGTACTTC. Amino acids: CASSPQEFQETQYF.

At least ten counts were recorded for this clonotype. The V call is TRBV6-2 or TRBV6-3, the J call TRBJ2-3, with 13 bases fitting TRBD2. The CDR3 has 19 amino acids. Germline V gene lookup returns CDR1 MNHEY and CDR2 SVGEGT. The trim removed 6 bases at V and 2 bases at J, leaving 14 bases unmatched. Written as DNA, the CDR3 is TGTGCCAGCAGATCACGGACCGGGACTAGCGGGATCTTCACAGATACGCAGTATTTT. This sequence encodes CASRSRTGTSGIFTDTQYF.

The chain couples TRBV11-2 to TRBJ1-2; the match to TRBD1 covers 8 bases. Germline trimming cut 5 bases from V and 4 bases from J; bases unmatched to any gene: 9. This CDR3 has 15 amino acids. The germline V gene encodes CDR1 SGHAT and CDR2 FQNNGV. CDR3 DNA sequence: TGTGCCAGCAGCCTAGGGGACAGGATCGCCTATGGCTACACCTTC. Its protein is CASSLGDRIAYGYTF.

This clonotype was observed a handful of times. V usage is TRBV23-1 and J usage is TRBJ2-1, with D hard to call. TRBV23-1 is classed as an ORF, of uncertain function. CDR3 length: 17 amino acids. Trimming removed 3 bases at V and 0 bases at J, with 15 bases between. CDR3 bases: TGCGCCAGCAGTCATCCGCGGCTTCCACGCTCCTACAATGAGCAGTTCTTC. Amino acids: CASSHPRLPRSYNEQFF.

This clonotype was detected only a few times. This chain joins TRBV27 and TRBJ1-5, with a weak D call TRBD1 (6 bases). Germline-derived CDR1 and CDR2 are MNHEY and SMNVEV (reference sequence). V dropped 5 bases and J dropped 4 bases, with 12 bases sitting between them. This CDR3 region has 14 residues. The CDR3 bases are TGTGCCAGCAGTCCCGAGGGGGGGAATCAGCCCCAGCATTTT. Translated, it gives CASSPEGGNQPQHF.

The V and J genes are TRBV29-1 and TRBJ1-2, with D possibly being TRBD1 (5 bases). CDR3 length: 12 residues. Trimming removed 0 bases from V and 12 bases from J, with 14 bases in between. The germline CDR1 and CDR2 sequences are SQVTM and ANQGSEA. CDR3 coding DNA: TGCAGCGTTGAAGATCGGGGGGATGGGGACACCTTC. This sequence encodes CSVEDRGDGDTF.

The chain is built from TRBV19 and TRBJ2-1, with D possibly being TRBD1 or TRBD2 (5 bases each). The CDR3 spans 13 residues. Germline CDR1 and CDR2: LNHDA and SQIVND (reference sequence). V was trimmed by 11 bases and J by 8 bases, leaving 19 bases between them. CDR3 residues: CAFDRGAGDEQFF. CDR3 in DNA: TGTGCCTTCGACCGGGGCGCTGGGGATGAGCAGTTCTTC.

Notes on this clonotype: Since a much larger clone is just one base distant, this may be a read error. This chain connects TRBV25-1 to TRBJ2-7, with 12 bases aligning to TRBD2. CDR3 length: 14 amino acids. Germline V gene lookup returns CDR1 MGHDK and CDR2 SYGVNS. The CDR3 bases are TGTGCCAGCGGGCTAGCGGGGGGGTTCCACGAGCGGTACTTC. It yields the protein CASGLAGGFHERYF.

This clonotype was seen repeatedly, ten times or more. This chain joins TRBV7-6 and TRBJ1-1; possible D gene TRBD1, 6 bases. Germline values: CDR1 SGHVS, CDR2 FNYEAQ. CDR3 size: 16 residues. Trimming left V 1 base short and J 0 bases short, with 12 bases between. The chain's CDR3 is CASSLGPTGMNTEAFF. The CDR3 coding sequence is TGTGCCAGCAGCTTAGGCCCAACAGGGATGAACACTGAAGCTTTCTTT.

This clonotype came up a few times. The V and J genes are TRBV4-2 and TRBJ2-3, with TRBD2 matching 7 bases. With V trimmed by 0 bases and J by 6 bases, 6 bases remained unmatched. The CDR3 runs to 15 residues. Per the germline V gene, CDR1 is LGHNA and CDR2 is YNFKEQ. In nucleotides, the CDR3 is TGTGCCAGCAGCCAAGATGGCGGGAGTGGCGATACGCAGTATTTT. It codes for CASSQDGGSGDTQYF.

This clonotype was detected a few times. This chain connects TRBV5-1 to TRBJ2-1; D is perhaps TRBD1 (5 bases). Per the germline V gene, CDR1 is SGHRS and CDR2 is YFSETQ. This CDR3 contains 17 residues. The V gene lost 4 bases and the J gene lost 0 bases, with 17 bases spanning the gap. This CDR3 reads CASSVDAQGRSYNEQFF. The CDR3 nucleotides read TGCGCCAGCAGCGTAGACGCGCAGGGTCGCTCCTACAATGAGCAGTTCTTC.

This clonotype has just a few counts. This chain joins TRBV20-1 and TRBJ2-1, with D possibly TRBD1 on 6 matching bases. CDR1 DFQATT and CDR2 SNEGSKA come from the germline V gene (reference sequence). The CDR3 totals 15 residues. V was pared by 0 bases and J by 8 bases, with 17 bases between. CDR3 amino acids: CSARDKQGGPHEQFF. CDR3 DNA: TGCAGTGCTAGAGATAAACAGGGCGGGCCACATGAGCAGTTCTTC.

This rearrangement joins TRBV10-2 to TRBJ2-5; 9 bases align to TRBD2. Unmatched junction bases numbered 17, after V lost 6 bases and J lost 3 bases. Germline-derived CDR1 and CDR2 are WSHSY and SAAADI. The CDR3 is 18 residues long. CDR3 sequence: CASSQPRGGARPEETQYF. The DNA of the CDR3 is TGCGCCAGCAGCCAGCCGCGGGGGGGAGCTCGGCCTGAAGAGACCCAGTACTTC.

This clonotype was seen ten or more times. The chain has TRBV29-1 and TRBJ2-2, with 7 bases fitting TRBD1. Germline values: CDR1 SQVTM, CDR2 ANQGSEA. J was trimmed by 1 base and V by 7 bases; bases with no gene match: 3. CDR3 size: 13 residues. CDR3 amino acids: CSGGQENTGELFF. The CDR3 region has the DNA TGCAGCGGTGGACAGGAGAACACCGGGGAGCTGTTTTTT.

The chain employs TRBV9 and TRBJ2-1; 8 positions match TRBD2. The trim removed 0 bases at V and 4 bases at J, leaving 6 bases unmatched. Germline CDR1 SGDLS, CDR2 YYNGEE. The CDR3 extends over 16 amino acids. The DNA for the CDR3 is TGTGCCAGCAGCGTAGAAAGCGGGAGCAAATACAATGAGCAGTTCTTC. Translating it yields CASSVESGSKYNEQFF.

In its sample, this clonotype was seen many times. This rearrangement joins TRBV30 to TRBJ2-7, with TRBD1 matching over 10 bases. CDR1 is GTSNPN, CDR2 SVGIG, per germline (reference sequence). The V and J ends lost 2 bases and 4 bases, in that order; junction bases with no gene match: 5. The CDR3 spans 14 residues. The CDR3 nucleotides read TGTGCCTGGAGTCAATGGGACAGGGGTTACGAGCAGTACTTC. Translating it yields CAWSQWDRGYEQYF.

The chain recombines TRBV27 with TRBJ2-2; no clear D gene. CDR3 length: 14 amino acids. CDR1 MNHEY and CDR2 SMNVEV come from the germline V gene (reference sequence). The V end was cut by 0 bases, the J end by 7 bases, with 9 bases between. The CDR3 DNA sequence: TGTGCCAGCAGTTTATCTGGGTCGGTCGGGGAGCTGTTTTTT. This translates into CASSLSGSVGELFF.

This clonotype has just a few counts. The gene calls are TRBV28 and TRBJ2-7; 11 bases are shared with TRBD2. Unmatched junction bases numbered 6, after V lost 4 bases and J lost 1 base. The germline CDR1 and CDR2 sequences are MDHEN and SYDVKM. CDR3 length: 16 amino acids. The chain's CDR3 is CASSSTSGKTSYEQYF. CDR3 DNA sequence: TGTGCCAGCAGTTCGACTAGCGGGAAGACATCCTACGAGCAGTACTTC.

There are a few counts of this clonotype. The V and J genes are TRBV10-1 and TRBJ2-3, with 9 bases identical to TRBD2. The V gene end was trimmed by 4 bases and the J gene end by 2 bases; junction bases not matched to a gene: 4. Per germline, CDR1 WNHNN and CDR2 SYGVQD (reference sequence). The CDR3 length is 15 residues. CDR3 bases: TGCGCCAGCAGTGGGGCTAGCGGGACCACAGATACGCAGTATTTT. Translating it yields CASSGASGTTDTQYF.

As regards this clonotype: It may be a read error: a sequence one base away is much more abundant. This chain uses TRBV29-1 with TRBJ2-5; perhaps D is TRBD1 or TRBD2 (6 bases each). Germline assignment: CDR1 SQVTM and CDR2 ANQGSEA. This CDR3 is 13 amino acids long. Trimming removed 5 bases at V and 5 bases at J, with 15 bases between. CDR3 protein: CSVLLGAGETQYF. CDR3 coding DNA: TGCAGCGTTTTATTGGGGGCGGGGGAGACCCAGTACTTC. Together with reference TRBV29-1 and TRBJ2-5, the CDR3 gives the full variable domain: SAVISQKPSRDICQRGTSLTIQCQVDSQVTMMFWYRQQPGQSLTLIATANQGSEATYESGFVIDKFPISRPNLTFSTLTVSNMSPEDSSIYLCSVLLGAGETQYFGPGTRLLVL.

This clonotype was recorded many times. The chain couples TRBV28 to TRBJ2-1; the match to TRBD1 covers 7 bases. V shed 4 bases and J 1 base; nucleotides not matched to a gene: 13. The CDR3 consists of 18 residues. CDR1 and CDR2 from the germline V gene are MDHEN and SYDVKM. CDR3 nucleotide sequence: TGTGCCAGCAGTTCCCCTCGATTGACAGGGCGATCCTACAATGAGCAGTTCTTC. Translation gives CASSSPRLTGRSYNEQFF. Drawing the rest from reference TRBV28 and TRBJ2-1, the complete variable domain is DVKVTQSSRYLVKRTGEKVFLECVQDMDHENMFWYRQDPGLGLRLIYFSYDVKMKEKGDIPEGYSVSREKKERFSLILESASTNQTSMYLCASSSPRLTGRSYNEQFFGPGTRLTVL.